This T cell receptor (beta chain) stems from a study of T cells in Graves' hyperthyroidism and ophthalmopathy. Study-level points and caveats: Model output signaled ophthalmopathy a median approximately 6.2 months ahead of onset. A 13 V-J model separated ophthalmopathy from stable hyperthyroidism. Most thyroid clonotypes expanded above 0.001 were also detected in blood.

The investigators amplified TCR beta CDR3 regions from RNA transcripts. First-round RT-PCR of the TCR CDR3 relied on the HTBI primer set. Via MiXCR, TCRdb re-called the multiplex PCR reads, giving one row per CDR3 protein. This sample carries hundreds of thousands of distinct CDR3 sequences, 20% of them seen once, and the ten largest clones take less than 55%. Those patients with uncontrolled infection, other autoimmune disease, pregnancy or lactation were excluded. The CDR3 runs 17 residues. Unmatched junction bases numbered 8, after V lost 6 bases and J lost 1 base. Germline-derived CDR1 and CDR2 are MNHNS and SASEGT. This clonotype has a handful of counts. Its matching antigen is unknown.

The sequencing sample was made of blood. The sequence was obtained from a man in his forties or fifties with Graves' ophthalmopathy. The gene calls are TRBV6-1 and TRBJ2-1, with TRBD2 identical over 11 bases. Here the CDR3 reads CASRRSGGAGSYNEQFF. The CDR3 DNA follows: TGTGCCAGCAGACGTAGCGGGGGGGCCGGGTCCTACAATGAGCAGTTCTTC.